This T cell receptor (beta chain) is from a study of blood T cell repertoires in COVID-19. In the study overall: Sources were T cells, B-cell-depleted T cells, or PBMCs; the material itself was cDNA or gDNA.

In the authors' workflow: Estimates of nucleated cell counts were drawn from the amplification of reference gene primers. Sequencing was performed with immunoSEQ multiplex PCR; in TCRdb, only in-frame clones are kept and a portion is missing. The V and J calls and clone size are taken from that table; D and trimming were inferred from the DNA. Of hundreds of thousands of clones listed, 75% to 90% were seen once; the top ten hold under 1.5%. The sequencing sample was made of peripheral blood. This receptor was obtained from a woman aged 25 to 39 with active or convalescent COVID-19.

CDR3 region: CSAYRDRGAEAFF. The CDR3 DNA sequence: TGCAGCGCATACCGGGACAGGGGTGCTGAAGCTTTCTTT. The chain combines TRBV29-1 with TRBJ1-1, with TRBD1 identical over 10 bases. This CDR3 spans 13 amino acids. After removal of 7 bases from V and 6 bases from J, the junction contained 8 bases not matched to a gene. The germline gives CDR1 SQVTM, CDR2 ANQGSEA.